Sequencing of this TCR beta chain was carried out in a study of T cell clones after liver transplantation. Profiled with immunoSEQ multiplex PCR; TCRdb holds only in-frame clones, not every one. The sample lists about 15,000 clones, around 90% occurring once. Germline CDR1 SEHNR, CDR2 FQNEAQ (reference sequence). Losses at the gene ends were 7 bases for V and 2 bases for J; bases not matched to a gene: 11. CDR3 length: 15 residues. The sample was CD8+ T cells from blood, taken before liver transplant. The sequence derives from a human donor who received a liver transplant. The chain links TRBV7-9 to TRBJ2-7, with 7 positions matching TRBD2. CDR3 loop: CASTTDLAATYEQYF. In DNA form, the CDR3 reads TGTGCCAGCACCACGGATCTAGCGGCAACCTACGAGCAGTACTTC.